A selection of T cell receptor beta chains follows, all from one sample in a study of blood T cell repertoires in COVID-19. Produced via immunoSEQ multiplex PCR; TCRdb's table is partial and in-frame only. In the table there are over 200,000 clones, 88% of which are singletons. What was sequenced was peripheral blood. The source is a woman in her forties who had recovered from COVID-19. CDR3s include the opening cysteine and the closing phenylalanine or tryptophan. A D gene is named only where the DNA matches it firmly. The size field is filled for only some rows; it gives once, few, many or a size class.

J | V | D | size | length | CDR3 | DNA
TRBJ1-5 | TRBV12-3/TRBV12-4 | . | . | 12 | CASSADGNSQHF | TGTGCCAGCAGTGCAGACGGTAACAGCCAGCATTTT
TRBJ2-2 | TRBV7-9 | TRBD2 | . | 16 | CAIPPGGPRKAGELFF | TGTGCCATCCCCCCGGGGGGGCCCCGGAAGGCCGGGGAGCTGTTTTTT
TRBJ2-1 | TRBV9 | TRBD2 | . | 16 | CASSVGGGGWYNEQFF | TGTGCCAGCAGCGTAGGCGGGGGGGGCTGGTACAATGAGCAGTTCTTC
TRBJ2-1 | TRBV4-3 | . | . | 18 | CASSQDRPGLGSYNEQFF | TGCGCCAGCAGCCAAGACCGACCCGGACTTGGCTCCTACAATGAGCAGTTCTTC
TRBJ1-2 | TRBV10-3 | TRBD1 | . | 16 | CAISESTVGGKGGYTF | TGTGCCATCAGTGAGTCGACGGTAGGGGGCAAGGGAGGCTACACCTTC
TRBJ2-7 | TRBV7-2 | TRBD1 | . | 13 | CATQGQGGYEQYF | TGTGCCACCCAGGGACAGGGAGGCTACGAGCAGTACTTC
TRBJ2-1 | TRBV19 | . | once | 11 | CASTYYGEQFF | TGTGCCAGTACCTATTACGGGGAGCAGTTCTTC
TRBJ1-2 | TRBV24-1 | . | . | 17 | CATSDSGGEAPNYGYTF | TGTGCCACCAGTGATTCGGGGGGGGAGGCCCCTAACTATGGCTACACCTTC
TRBJ1-6 | TRBV9 | TRBD1 | . | 15 | CASSVEQGEVSPLHF | TGTGCCAGCAGCGTAGAGCAGGGGGAAGTTTCACCCCTCCACTTT
TRBJ2-1 | TRBV14 | TRBD2 | . | 12 | CASSPDGGGQFF | TGTGCCAGCAGCCCCGATGGCGGGGGGCAGTTCTTC
TRBJ2-2 | TRBV7-9 | TRBD1 | . | 19 | CASSPRGQGARVDTGELFF | TGTGCCAGCAGCCCCAGGGGACAGGGGGCCCGGGTGGACACCGGGGAGCTGTTTTTT
TRBJ2-2 | TRBV25-1 | . | . | 14 | CASSEGANTGELFF | TGTGCCAGCAGTGAAGGGGCAAACACCGGGGAGCTGTTTTTT
TRBJ2-1 | TRBV29-1 | . | . | 13 | CSVAGGRQDEQFF | TGCAGCGTTGCCGGAGGGCGGCAGGATGAGCAGTTCTTC
TRBJ2-2 | TRBV6-5 | TRBD2 | . | 15 | CASSLLAGGTGELFF | TGTGCCAGCAGTTTGCTAGCGGGAGGGACCGGGGAGCTGTTTTTT
TRBJ2-1 | TRBV13 | . | . | 13 | CASTLGLADEQFF | TGTGCCAGCACCCTCGGGCTAGCCGATGAGCAGTTCTTC
TRBJ2-3 | TRBV6-1 | TRBD2 | . | 12 | CASAGGPDTQYF | TGTGCCAGCGCGGGGGGGCCCGATACGCAGTATTTT
TRBJ2-7 | TRBV3-1/TRBV3-2 | . | . | 14 | CASSPVGAALEQYF | TGTGCCAGCAGCCCCGTGGGGGCCGCCCTCGAGCAGTACTTC
TRBJ1-1 | TRBV7-2 | TRBD1 | . | 14 | CASSLRQGGTEAFF | TGTGCCAGCAGCTTACGACAGGGAGGCACTGAAGCTTTCTTT
TRBJ2-3 | TRBV7-2 | . | . | 14 | CASSPLGQGATQYF | TGTGCCAGCAGCCCCCTAGGGCAGGGCGCTACGCAGTATTTT
TRBJ1-6 | TRBV5-6 | TRBD1 | . | 16 | CASSLWDSSYNSPLHF | TGTGCCAGCAGCTTGTGGGACAGCTCCTATAATTCACCCCTCCACTTT
TRBJ1-1 | TRBV6-6 | . | . | 13 | CASRWEGGTEAFF | TGTGCCAGCAGGTGGGAGGGGGGCACTGAAGCTTTCTTT
TRBJ1-2 | TRBV11-2 | . | . | 15 | CASSPRWGGPYGYTF | TGTGCCAGCAGCCCCCGGTGGGGGGGCCCCTATGGCTACACCTTC
TRBJ1-2 | TRBV6-5 | TRBD1 | . | 15 | CASSKKDRGRGGYTF | TGTGCCAGCAGCAAAAAAGACAGGGGGCGAGGTGGCTACACCTTC
TRBJ2-7 | TRBV21-1 | . | . | 15 | CAARTSPGLVYEQYF | TGTGCCGCGCGAACCTCCCCGGGACTAGTTTACGAGCAGTACTTC
TRBJ2-2 | TRBV5-4 | . | once | 14 | CASSLGRGTGELFF | TGTGCCAGCAGCCTGGGGCGGGGCACCGGGGAGCTGTTTTTT
TRBJ2-7 | TRBV29-1 | . | once | 13 | CSVSTVLSYEQYF | TGCAGCGTTAGCACTGTACTCTCCTACGAGCAGTACTTC
TRBJ2-5 | TRBV7-8 | . | . | 15 | CASSARAGNGETQYF | TGTGCCAGCAGCGCCCGGGCAGGGAATGGAGAGACCCAGTACTTC
TRBJ2-7 | TRBV19 | . | . | 16 | CASRESYLGSSYEQYF | TGTGCCAGTAGGGAGTCTTATCTGGGGAGCTCCTACGAGCAGTACTTC
TRBJ1-2 | TRBV15 | TRBD1 | . | 14 | CATGQGGAGGGYTF | TGTGCCACCGGCCAGGGGGGGGCGGGAGGTGGCTACACCTTC
TRBJ2-1 | TRBV2 | TRBD2 | . | 14 | CASQSGSGYNEQFF | TGTGCCAGCCAAAGCGGGAGCGGTTACAATGAGCAGTTCTTC
TRBJ2-3 | TRBV27 | TRBD1 | . | 15 | CASEPGQGGTDTQYF | TGTGCCAGCGAACCGGGACAGGGGGGAACAGATACGCAGTATTTT
TRBJ2-7 | TRBV4-2 | TRBD2 | . | 19 | CASSQDLGTSGRSSYEQYF | TGTGCCAGCAGCCAAGATCTGGGGACTAGCGGGAGGAGCTCCTACGAGCAGTACTTC
TRBJ1-1 | TRBV12-3/TRBV12-4 | . | . | 13 | CASTWGGVTEAFF | TGTGCCAGCACCTGGGGAGGGGTCACTGAAGCTTTCTTT
TRBJ2-5 | TRBV30 | TRBD1 | . | 14 | CAWTGGAGWETQYF | TGTGCCTGGACAGGGGGCGCCGGTTGGGAGACCCAGTACTTC
TRBJ1-1 | TRBV9 | . | . | 13 | CASSVAMNTEAFF | TGTGCCAGCAGCGTAGCCATGAACACTGAAGCTTTCTTT
TRBJ1-2 | TRBV20-1 | . | . | 11 | CSAQRQSGYTF | TGCAGTGCGCAAAGACAGTCCGGCTACACCTTC
TRBJ2-1 | TRBV15 | . | . | 14 | CATSRDSRDNEQFF | TGTGCCACCAGCAGAGATTCTAGAGACAATGAGCAGTTCTTC
TRBJ2-6 | TRBV15 | . | . | 15 | CATSTAPGGANVLTF | TGTGCCACCAGCACGGCCCCGGGTGGGGCCAACGTCCTGACTTTC
TRBJ2-3 | TRBV7-6 | TRBD2 | . | 15 | CASSPLAGGTDTQYF | TGTGCCAGCAGCCCCTTAGCGGGAGGCACAGATACGCAGTATTTT
TRBJ2-5 | TRBV7-9 | TRBD1 | . | 14 | CASSPPGGSETQYF | TGTGCCAGCAGCCCGCCAGGGGGATCGGAGACCCAGTACTTC
TRBJ1-1 | TRBV3-1/TRBV3-2 | TRBD1 | few | 15 | CASSHLTQGAAEAFF | TGTGCCAGCAGCCACCTAACACAGGGGGCCGCTGAAGCTTTCTTT
TRBJ2-4 | TRBV19 | . | . | 13 | CASRGQGQNIQYF | TGTGCCAGTAGGGGGCAGGGCCAAAACATTCAGTACTTC
TRBJ1-1 | TRBV7-9 | . | . | 15 | CASSRGAGFGTEAFF | TGTGCCAGCAGCCGAGGGGCGGGGTTCGGCACTGAAGCTTTCTTT
TRBJ2-1 | TRBV29-1 | TRBD2 | . | 16 | CSVEGGLAGAWNEQFF | TGCAGCGTTGAAGGGGGACTAGCGGGAGCTTGGAATGAGCAGTTCTTC
TRBJ1-6 | TRBV3-1/TRBV3-2 | TRBD1 | . | 14 | CASSQGDRERPLHF | TGTGCCAGCAGCCAAGGGGACAGGGAGAGGCCCCTCCACTTT
TRBJ1-3 | TRBV18 | TRBD1 | . | 14 | CASSRRDSGNTIYF | TGTGCCAGCTCACGCCGGGACAGTGGAAACACCATATATTTT
TRBJ2-7 | TRBV5-4 | . | once | 12 | CASSFSHYEQYF | TGTGCCAGCAGCTTTAGCCACTACGAGCAGTACTTC
TRBJ1-2 | TRBV4-1 | . | . | 14 | CASSQVDKAGGYTF | TGCGCCAGCAGCCAAGTAGACAAAGCGGGCGGCTACACCTTC
TRBJ2-1 | TRBV24-1 | TRBD2 | . | 17 | CATSDRTSGRAYNEQFF | TGTGCCACCAGTGACCGGACTAGCGGGAGAGCCTACAATGAGCAGTTCTTC
TRBJ1-4 | TRBV7-3 | . | . | 15 | CASSLGGTGNEKLFF | TGTGCCAGCAGCTTAGGGGGGACGGGAAATGAAAAACTGTTTTTT
TRBJ2-7 | TRBV6-5 | . | . | 13 | CASTSSIRGEQYF | TGTGCCAGCACTAGTTCTATCCGGGGCGAGCAGTACTTC
TRBJ2-3 | TRBV30 | . | . | 12 | CAWSVRGVHPNF | TGTGCCTGGAGTGTACGGGGAGTCCACCCGAATTTT